This TCR beta chain came from a study of shared clonotypes between healthy human individuals. Profiled with immunoSEQ multiplex PCR; TCRdb holds only in-frame clones, not every one. The data hold some 1,600,000 clones, with 95% to 99% observed a single time. As concerns this clone: Its antigen is as yet unknown.

General study results and limits: Generation probabilities of non-shared clonotypes were lower (relative to those shared by all four donors). Larger estimated richness was generally recorded for naive subsets relative to memory subsets.

Trimming took 8 bases from V and 1 from J; bases not matched to a gene: 10. The V gene's germline CDR1 is SGHNT and CDR2 YENEEA. The CDR3 loop spans 15 amino acids. CD4+ cells yielded CD45RA+ naive and CD45RA-negative memory subsets. The receptor's source is a man aged 25 to 40 in good health. This sequence joins TRBV11-3 and TRBJ2-5; 7 nucleotides align to TRBD1. The specimen was naive CD4+ T cells sorted from blood. The subset denotes: CD45RA+ positively selected. DNA of the CDR3: TGTGCCAGCTCGCGACAGGGATTGGGCCAAGAGACCCAGTACTTC. Its translation: CASSRQGLGQETQYF. The full variable domain, rest sourced from reference TRBV11-3 and TRBJ2-5, is EAGVVQSPRYKIIEKKQPVAFWCNPISGHNTLYWYLQNLGQGPELLIRYENEEAVDDSQLPKDRFSAERLKGVDSTLKIQPAELGDSAVYLCASSRQGLGQETQYFGPGTRLLVL.